One sample yielded the 25 T cell receptor beta chains listed below, sequenced in a study of CD8 T cells in Susac syndrome. Random hexamers primed reverse transcription of about 0.5 to 1 ug RNA. TCRdb re-derived calls from the immunoSEQ multiplex PCR reads in MiXCR, one entry per CDR3 protein. The sample consists of 130,000 or so distinct CDR3 sequences, about 95% of them appearing once. The sequenced sample was CD4+ T cells from PBMCs. These receptors all come from a human donor with multiple sclerosis.

The chain recombines TRBV20-1 with TRBJ1-2; 7 positions agree with TRBD1. This CDR3 spans 12 amino acids. Trimming at V came to 1 base and at J to 6 bases, leaving 2 bases not matched to a gene. Germline CDR1 DFQATT, CDR2 SNEGSKA (reference sequence). As DNA, the CDR3 is TGCAGTGCTAGAGGACAGGGCGATGGCTACACCTTC. Translation gives CSARGQGDGYTF.

The rearrangement joins TRBV5-4 to TRBJ1-4, with 9 bases lining up with TRBD1. The junction had 6 bases not matched to a gene; V was cut back by 4 bases and J by 8 bases. This CDR3 is 14 amino acids long. CDR1 is SGHNT and CDR2 is YYREEE in the germline V gene (reference sequence). CDR3 coding DNA: TGTGCCAGCAGCAGGGGACAGGGCGACGAAAAACTGTTTTTT. Its protein is CASSRGQGDEKLFF.

The rearrangement uses TRBV24-1 and TRBJ2-5; D uncertain. Trimming took 0 bases from V and 1 from J, leaving 14 bases between them. CDR3 length: 17 residues. The germline gives CDR1 KGHDR, CDR2 SFDVKD. The CDR3 DNA reads TGTGCCACCAGTGATTTGCCTAGGCGCAAATCCCAAGAGACCCAGTACTTC. The encoded protein is CATSDLPRRKSQETQYF.

This chain joins TRBV20-1 and TRBJ1-2, with a tentative D call TRBD1 (5 bases). Trimming removed 5 bases from V and 3 bases from J, with 7 bases in between. CDR1 and CDR2 (germline): DFQATT, SNEGSKA (reference sequence). The CDR3 runs to 11 residues. In nucleotides, the CDR3 is TGCAGTGCTCCGGGGGACTATGGCTACACCTTC. Translation: CSAPGDYGYTF.

The chain has TRBV7-8 and TRBJ1-2; TRBD1 matches 7 bases. Unmatched junction bases numbered 17, after V lost 5 bases and J lost 8 bases. Germline V gives CDR1 SGHVS, CDR2 FQNEAQ. The CDR3 is 16 amino acids. DNA for the CDR3: TGTGCCAGCAGCCCGAGAGGGACAGCACCTAGCTTGGGCTACACCTTC. It encodes CASSPRGTAPSLGYTF. The full variable domain, in which reference TRBV7-8 and TRBJ1-2 provide the parts outside the CDR3, is GAGVSQSPRYKVAKRGQDVALRCDPISGHVSLFWYQQALGQGPEFLTYFQNEAQLDKSGLPSDRFFAERPEGSVSTLKIQRTQQEDSAVYLCASSPRGTAPSLGYTFGSGTRLTVV.

The V call is TRBV29-1, the J call TRBJ1-1, with D uncertain. V lost 6 bases to trimming and J lost 1 base, with 12 bases between them. Germline V gives CDR1 SQVTM, CDR2 ANQGSEA. The CDR3 covers 13 residues. The CDR3 here is CSVDRAPNTEAFF. The DNA of the CDR3 is TGCAGCGTGGACCGGGCGCCGAACACTGAAGCTTTCTTT.

Note on this clonotype: No conserved phenylalanine or tryptophan is present at the end of the CDR3, so a read error is the likely explanation. The CDR3 DNA reads as TGTGCCTGCCTTGGACAGTCGAATTCACCCCTCCACTCT. Translating it yields CACLGQSNSPLHS. This chain joins TRBV30 and TRBJ1-6; the D gene is possibly TRBD1 (6 bases). Trimming took off 6 bases at V and 7 bases at J, with 13 bases between the two ends. The CDR3 has 13 amino acids. CDR1 is GTSNPN, CDR2 SVGIG, per germline (reference sequence).

The J gene is TRBJ1-1, the V gene TRBV20-1; D is perhaps TRBD1 (5 bases). The V end lost 6 bases, the J end lost 1 base, and 12 bases lay between the germline ends. Germline V lookup: CDR1 DFQATT, CDR2 SNEGSKA (reference sequence). The CDR3 runs to 13 residues. CDR3 in DNA: TGCAGTGCCATAGGGGCAGGGAACACTGAAGCTTTCTTT. As protein: CSAIGAGNTEAFF.

This clonotype was seen a single time. The chain combines TRBV5-6 with TRBJ2-3, with TRBD2 matching 9 bases. The junction had 6 bases not matched to a gene; V was cut back by 5 bases and J by 2 bases. Germline values: CDR1 SGHDT, CDR2 YYEEEE. CDR3 length equals 15 residues. CDR3 DNA sequence: TGTGCCAGCAGTTTACTAGCGGGCACCACAGATACGCAGTATTTT. It is translated as CASSLLAGTTDTQYF.

Written as DNA, the CDR3 is TGTGCCAGCAGACAAGACAGGGGGATTGAAAAACTGTTTTTT. It encodes CASRQDRGIEKLFF. The chain recombines TRBV7-2 with TRBJ1-4; TRBD1 agrees at 9 bases. CDR1 is SGHTA and CDR2 is FQGNSA in the germline V gene. J gave up 7 bases and V 6 bases, and 6 bases lay outside the gene matches. The CDR3 is 14 residues long.

V gene TRBV20-1 combines with J gene TRBJ2-7; 8 positions agree with TRBD1. Germline V lookup: CDR1 DFQATT, CDR2 SNEGSKA (reference sequence). The CDR3 runs 14 residues. Unmatched junction bases numbered 13, after V lost 7 bases and J lost 5 bases. As DNA, the CDR3 is TGCAGTGTTACCGGACAGGGTTTATTCAACGAGCAGTACTTC. Amino acids: CSVTGQGLFNEQYF.

The chain carries TRBV23-1 and TRBJ1-2, with 10 bases aligning to TRBD1. TRBV23-1 is classed as an ORF, of uncertain function. The junction had 18 bases not matched to a gene; V was cut back by 6 bases and J by 8 bases. The CDR3 extends over 17 amino acids. The CDR3 here is CASRILDGDRGSKGYTF. DNA for the CDR3: TGCGCCAGCAGAATTCTAGATGGGGACAGGGGAAGCAAAGGCTACACCTTC.

The rearrangement joins TRBV7-2 to TRBJ1-1, with D tentatively TRBD1 (6 bases). Looked up from germline, CDR1 is SGHTA and CDR2 is FQGNSA. Trimming cost V 1 base and J 1 base, with 7 bases left between them. There are 14 residues in the CDR3. The CDR3 region has the DNA TGTGCCAGCAGCTTAGACAGGGCGAACACTGAAGCTTTCTTT. It specifies CASSLDRANTEAFF.

In its sample, this clonotype was seen once. The rearrangement joins TRBV5-4 to TRBJ2-5; the D gene is possibly TRBD1 (5 bases). The CDR3 length is 13 residues. V was shortened by 1 base and J by 5 bases, with 9 bases between the two germline ends. Germline V gene sequence: CDR1 SGHNT, CDR2 YYREEE (reference sequence). Here the CDR3 DNA reads TGTGCCAGCAGCTTGCAGGGTGTGGAGACCCAGTACTTC. Translation gives CASSLQGVETQYF.

The chain links TRBV24-1 to TRBJ1-2; 7 nucleotides match TRBD1. The CDR3 extends over 13 amino acids. Germline assignment: CDR1 KGHDR and CDR2 SFDVKD. After removal of 9 bases from V and 4 bases from J, the junction contained 7 bases not matched to a gene. The CDR3 coding sequence is TGTGCCACCCAGACGACAGGGACCTATGGCTACACCTTC. It yields the protein CATQTTGTYGYTF.

The chain recombines TRBV7-2 with TRBJ2-7; 12 nucleotides line up with TRBD1. This CDR3 is 14 amino acids long. Germline V gene sequence: CDR1 SGHTA, CDR2 FQGNSA. V lost 5 bases and J lost 5; bases outside the gene matches: 4. CDR3 amino acids: CASSAGQGAHEQYF. For the CDR3, the DNA is TGTGCCAGCAGCGCGGGACAGGGGGCCCACGAGCAGTACTTC.

This chain uses TRBV7-2 with TRBJ2-7; D gene uncertain. Germline assignment: CDR1 SGHTA and CDR2 FQGNSA. The CDR3 runs 12 residues. V dropped 1 base and J dropped 6 bases, with 7 bases sitting between them. This CDR3 is CASSLELGEQYF. The DNA for the CDR3 is TGTGCCAGCAGCTTAGAGTTGGGCGAGCAGTACTTC.

The V gene is TRBV6-5, the J gene TRBJ2-7; D perhaps matches TRBD1 (5 bases). Germline V gives CDR1 MNHEY, CDR2 SVGAGI. CDR3 length: 15 amino acids. V lost 2 bases and J lost 1, with 12 bases in between. CDR3: CASSYASDTSYEQYF. In nucleotides, the CDR3 is TGTGCCAGCAGTTACGCCTCGGACACGTCCTACGAGCAGTACTTC.

The chain links TRBV20-1 to TRBJ2-7, with a possible D match to TRBD2 (6 bases). The CDR3 extends over 15 amino acids. Trimming left V 0 bases short and J 7 bases short, with 19 bases between. Looked up from germline, CDR1 is DFQATT and CDR2 is SNEGSKA (reference sequence). CDR3 bases: TGCAGTGCTAGAGATCACGGGAGAACAACGCGGGAGCAGTACTTC. Its translation is CSARDHGRTTREQYF.

This clonotype was detected once. This sequence joins TRBV29-1 and TRBJ1-1; D unclear. Germline values: CDR1 SQVTM, CDR2 ANQGSEA. V lost 5 bases to trimming and J lost 6 bases, with 7 bases between them. The CDR3 covers 10 residues. DNA for the CDR3: TGCAGCGTTACAGAAGCTGAAGCTTTCTTT. Amino acid sequence: CSVTEAEAFF.

This clonotype is a singleton in its sample. The CDR3 region has the DNA TGTGCCACCAGTCTTTCGGGTCCCAAAAACATTCAGTACTTC. Its translation is CATSLSGPKNIQYF. The chain combines TRBV24-1 with TRBJ2-4; unclear D gene. The CDR3 sequence is 14 residues long. V was trimmed by 6 bases and J by 2 bases, leaving 10 bases between them. Germline lookup yields CDR1 KGHDR and CDR2 SFDVKD.

The genes are TRBV5-1 and TRBJ2-2; 7 bases align to TRBD1. From germline, CDR1 is SGHRS and CDR2 YFSETQ. V was pared by 4 bases and J by 4 bases, with 4 bases of the junction left unmatched. There are 14 residues in the CDR3. Here the CDR3 DNA reads TGCGCCAGCAGCCGGGACAGACCCACCGGGGAGCTGTTTTTT. It specifies CASSRDRPTGELFF.

CDR3 sequence (DNA): TGCAGCGCTCTTAGCGAGAAGAGCTCCTACAATGAGCAGTTCTTC. It is translated as CSALSEKSSYNEQFF. The chain couples TRBV29-1 to TRBJ2-1; D may be TRBD2 (5 bases). The germline V gene has CDR1 SQVTM and CDR2 ANQGSEA. V was shortened by 7 bases and J by 0 bases, with 16 bases between the two germline ends. The CDR3 is 15 residues long.

V and J are TRBV3-1 and TRBJ1-1, with D perhaps matching TRBD1 (5 bases). The germline V gene has CDR1 LGHDT and CDR2 YNNKEL (reference sequence). The CDR3 length is 16 residues. Trimming left V 1 base short and J 4 bases short, with 16 bases between. The CDR3 here is CASSQVRIGGGTEAFF. CDR3 coding DNA: TGTGCCAGCAGCCAAGTAAGGATTGGGGGAGGCACTGAAGCTTTCTTT.

This rearrangement joins TRBV20-1 to TRBJ1-3; D is unresolved. V gave up 1 base and J gave up 0 bases, with 7 bases separating them. The CDR3 runs to 14 residues. Germline V CDR1 and CDR2: DFQATT, SNEGSKA (reference sequence). CDR3 loop: CSARGPVSGNTIYF. The CDR3 DNA is TGCAGTGCTAGAGGACCGGTCTCTGGAAACACCATATATTTT.